This T cell receptor (beta chain) was profiled in a study of T cells in Graves' hyperthyroidism and ophthalmopathy. Germline lookup yields CDR1 SEHNR and CDR2 FQNEAQ (reference sequence). The CDR3 is 15 residues long. V was pared by 5 bases and J by 1 base, with 14 bases between. Amplification of TCR beta CDR3 regions was performed using RNA transcripts as template. An initial round of RT-PCR targeting the TCR CDR3 relied on the HTBI primer set. TCRdb reprocessed the multiplex PCR reads via MiXCR and lists one record per CDR3 protein. This table has under 400,000 distinct CDR3 sequences, roughly 23% appearing once.

This chain joins TRBV7-9 and TRBJ2-5; D is tentatively TRBD1 or TRBD2 (6 bases each). This TCR came from a woman aged 50 to 60 with Graves' hyperthyroidism. Source material: blood. The CDR3 DNA sequence: TGTGCCAGCAGCCCACCCGGGGGCATCCAAGAGACCCAGTACTTC. This sequence encodes CASSPPGGIQETQYF.